These 14 T cell receptor beta chains were all obtained from the same sample, sequenced in a study of vaccination and CD4 T cells after COVID-19. The Oncomine TCR Beta short-read assay sequenced DNA from cultured CD4+ T cells. TCRdb passed the PCR reads through MiXCR, listing each CDR3 protein once. The data show approximately 9,900 distinct CDR3 sequences, roughly half seen once. The treatment denotes: roughly 10-day PBMC culture with coronavirus spike peptide pools or control peptides (ViraFEST assay). Their antigens are not known. Sequences were obtained from CD4+ T cells from blood, cultured in vitro. The receptor source for this set is a human donor who had recovered from COVID-19.

The J gene is TRBJ1-5, the V gene TRBV12-3 or TRBV12-4; D perhaps matches TRBD1 (5 bases). CDR3 length: 16 residues. Deletions cut 5 bases from V and 5 bases from J, with 19 bases between. CDR3 nucleotide sequence: TGTGCCAGCAGTCCTAGCGGGCGGGGCTTCGATCAGCCCCAGCATTTT. This sequence encodes CASSPSGRGFDQPQHF.

This clonotype has more than one count but fewer than ten. The chain is built from TRBV6-5 and TRBJ2-7, with D perhaps assigned TRBD1 or TRBD2 (5 bases each). In germline, CDR1 is MNHEY, CDR2 SVGAGI. CDR3 size: 13 residues. V shed 0 bases and J shed 6 bases, with 9 bases lying between them. Here the CDR3 DNA reads TGTGCCAGCAGTTACTCGACCGGGGCCGAGCAGTACTTC. It specifies CASSYSTGAEQYF.

The rearrangement links TRBV7-2 to TRBJ2-2; unclear D gene. CDR1 and CDR2 (germline): SGHTA, FQGNSA. V shed 1 base and J shed 3 bases, with 6 bases lying between them. CDR3 length equals 14 residues. Here the CDR3 reads CASSLGGYTGELFF. As DNA, the CDR3 is TGTGCCAGCAGCTTAGGGGGATACACCGGGGAGCTGTTTTTT. The full variable domain, completed using reference TRBV7-2 and TRBJ2-2, is GAGVSQSPSNKVTEKGKDVELRCDPISGHTALYWYRQSLGQGLEFLIYFQGNSAPDKSGLPSDRFSAERTGGSVSTLTIQRTQQEDSAVYLCASSLGGYTGELFFGEGSRLTVL.

The chain uses TRBV7-3 and TRBJ2-2; D is undetermined. With 5 bases removed from V and 5 bases from J, the gap between germline ends came to 12 bases. Germline loops: CDR1 SGHTA, CDR2 FQGTGA. This CDR3 contains 14 residues. CDR3 in amino acids: CASSLSVVTGELFF. The CDR3 nucleotides are TGTGCCAGCAGCCTTAGTGTAGTAACCGGGGAGCTGTTTTTT.

The chain carries TRBV7-8 and TRBJ2-3, with D hard to call. Germline loops: CDR1 SGHVS, CDR2 FQNEAQ. CDR3 size: 14 residues. The V end was cut by 0 bases, the J end by 3 bases, with 7 bases between. The CDR3, as DNA: TGTGCCAGCAGCTTAGCGTCCAGGACAGATACGCAGTATTTT. Translated: CASSLASRTDTQYF.

The V call is TRBV7-8, the J call TRBJ2-7, with 9 nucleotides matching TRBD2. This CDR3 is built from 15 residues. The V segment lost 1 base and the J segment 3 bases; nucleotides outside the gene matches: 4. From germline, CDR1 is SGHVS and CDR2 FQNEAQ. In nucleotides, the CDR3 is TGTGCCAGCAGCTTAGGTCTAGCGGGGCTCTACGAGCAGTACTTC. Its protein is CASSLGLAGLYEQYF.

The V call is TRBV12-3 or TRBV12-4, the J call TRBJ1-6, with 7 bases aligning to TRBD1. The length of the CDR3 is 19 residues. The V gene end was trimmed by 5 bases and the J gene end by 0 bases; junction bases not matched to a gene: 13. The CDR3 region is CASSRLPPGQSSYNSPLHF. The CDR3, as DNA: TGTGCCAGCAGTCGTCTACCTCCGGGACAGAGCTCCTATAATTCACCCCTCCACTTT.

CDR3 DNA sequence: TGTGCCAGTAGTCCTAGGAGGGGCAACTATGGCTACACCTTC. This sequence encodes CASSPRRGNYGYTF. This chain connects TRBV19 to TRBJ1-2, with a tentative D call TRBD1 (5 bases). Trimming stripped 5 bases from V and 2 bases from J, with 12 bases between. The CDR3 covers 14 residues. Germline V gives CDR1 LNHDA, CDR2 SQIVND (reference sequence).

The count of this clonotype is one. This chain connects TRBV7-9 to TRBJ2-5, with 9 nucleotides matching TRBD2. Germline CDR1 reads SEHNR; CDR2 reads FQNEAQ (reference sequence). V was clipped by 0 bases and J by 3 bases; unmatched bases: 8. This CDR3 has 17 amino acids. The chain's CDR3 is CASSLAFGSGGKETQYF. The CDR3 DNA reads TGTGCCAGCAGCTTAGCGTTTGGTAGCGGGGGAAAAGAGACCCAGTACTTC.

The CDR3 bases are TGTGCCAGCAGCCCCAGGAAGGGTAGTCTCTCTGGCTACACCTTC. Its protein is CASSPRKGSLSGYTF. V and J are TRBV6-1 and TRBJ1-2; D not resolved. The CDR3 length is 15 residues. V lost 6 bases to trimming and J lost 7 bases, with 21 bases between them. CDR1 is MNHNS and CDR2 is SASEGT in the germline V gene.

The rearrangement uses TRBV27 and TRBJ2-1, with a weak D call TRBD2 (7 bases). Germline CDR1 reads MNHEY; CDR2 reads SMNVEV (reference sequence). Trimming cost V 4 bases and J 6 bases, with 19 bases left between them. The CDR3 extends over 16 amino acids. Here the CDR3 reads CASSSFNGGPGNEQFF. The CDR3, as DNA: TGTGCCAGCAGTTCCTTCAACGGGGGGCCGGGCAATGAGCAGTTCTTC.

This chain uses TRBV19 with TRBJ1-4, with 7 bases that match TRBD1. The germline CDR1 and CDR2 sequences are LNHDA and SQIVND (reference sequence). The CDR3 loop spans 15 amino acids. Losses at the gene ends were 3 bases for V and 8 bases for J; bases not matched to a gene: 9. Written as DNA, the CDR3 is TGTGCCAGTAGTATGAACAGGGGTTTAAACGAAAAACTGTTTTTT. It yields the protein CASSMNRGLNEKLFF.

The chain recombines TRBV20-1 with TRBJ2-1; 13 nucleotides line up with TRBD2. Germline CDR1 is DFQATT and CDR2 is SNEGSKA (reference sequence). V shed 5 bases, J shed 7 bases, and the junction held 8 bases outside the gene matches. This CDR3 is built from 15 residues. CDR3 coding DNA: TGCAGTGCTGGGGGACTAGCGGGAAGAGGGAATGAGCAGTTCTTC. Translated: CSAGGLAGRGNEQFF.

This clonotype was counted only a few times. The chain combines TRBV19 with TRBJ1-5; D may be TRBD1 (6 bases). V dropped 7 bases and J dropped 2 bases, with 9 bases sitting between them. The germline V gene encodes CDR1 LNHDA and CDR2 SQIVND (reference sequence). This CDR3 spans 13 amino acids. The CDR3 coding sequence is TGTGCCAGTAACAGGGACGGCAATCAGCCCCAGCATTTT. Protein product: CASNRDGNQPQHF.